These T cell receptor beta chains were read from a single sample in a study of blood T cells in healthy people across ages. One entry per CDR3 protein, called by TCRdb with MiXCR from the 5' RACE reads. Of about 680,000 distinct CDR3 sequences listed, roughly 49% are singletons. What was sequenced was blood. These receptors all come from a woman in her sixties in good health. CDR3s include the opening cysteine and the closing phenylalanine or tryptophan. The order of the fields is J gene, clone size, D gene, V gene, CDR3 DNA, CDR3 protein. The D gene is left open where the match is weak. The size entry is marked missing in some rows and otherwise reads once, few, many or a size class.

TRBJ2-7 - - TRBV12-3/TRBV12-4 TGTGCCAGCAGTGCCCGGGACGGAATCTACGAGCAGTACTTC CASSARDGIYEQYF
TRBJ2-1 - TRBD2 TRBV29-1 TGCAGCGTGGGACTAGCGGGAGGGCCTAGTTACATCGATGAGCAGTTCTTC CSVGLAGGPSYIDEQFF
TRBJ2-1 - TRBD1 TRBV20-1 TGCAGTGCGGGGACAGGGTTGTCCTACAATGAGCAGTTCTTC CSAGTGLSYNEQFF
TRBJ2-7 - TRBD2 TRBV7-2 TGTGCCAGCAGCAGAGGGCGGGAGGGACTCTACGAGCAGTACTTC CASSRGREGLYEQYF
TRBJ2-1 - TRBD2 TRBV7-9 TGTGCCAACAGCACCCAGTGGGGGGAGGGCCCAAAATATGAGCAGTTCTTC CANSTQWGEGPKYEQFF
TRBJ2-7 many TRBD1 TRBV6-2/TRBV6-3 TGTGCCAGCAGCCAAACGGGACAGCGCAGCGAGCAGTACTTC CASSQTGQRSEQYF
TRBJ2-1 - TRBD2 TRBV29-1 TGCAGCGTTACTAGCGGGAAAGGAGGTGAGCAGTTCTTC CSVTSGKGGEQFF
TRBJ2-1 - - TRBV10-3 TGTGCCATCCGCCAGCCCCTGGGTGGCAATGAGCAGTTCTTC CAIRQPLGGNEQFF
TRBJ2-5 few - TRBV29-1 TGCAGCGTTGACGGCTATAGCGCAAGAGAGCGCCAAGAGACCCAGTACTTC CSVDGYSARERQETQYF
TRBJ1-2 - TRBD1 TRBV29-1 TGCAGCGTTGCTGCCGACAGGGGGAACTATGGCTACACCTTC CSVAADRGNYGYTF
TRBJ1-2 few TRBD1 TRBV7-2 TGTGCCAGCAGCCCTAGTGGGCCGGGACAGGGTGGCTACACCTTC CASSPSGPGQGGYTF
TRBJ1-6 - - TRBV4-2 TGTGCCAGCAGCCAAGATTGGCAAAGCAGAAACTCACCCCTCCACTTT CASSQDWQSRNSPLHF
TRBJ2-7 few - TRBV10-3 TGTGCCACTCGGACAGACAACTACGAGCAGTACTTC CATRTDNYEQYF
TRBJ2-7 few - TRBV7-2 TGTGCCAGCAGCTTACTACCGGGACTCCTAACCTACGAGCAGTACTTC CASSLLPGLLTYEQYF
TRBJ2-5 - TRBD2 TRBV20-1 TGCAGTGCTGTCAAGGCGGGAGGTGAGACCCAGTACTTC CSAVKAGGETQYF
TRBJ1-4 - - TRBV6-5 TGTGCCAGCAGGCAAACTAATGAAAAACTGTTTTTT CASRQTNEKLFF
TRBJ2-1 - TRBD2 TRBV9 TGTGCCAGCAGCGCCAGACTAGCGGGAGGGCCCAATGAGCAGTTCTTC CASSARLAGGPNEQFF
TRBJ1-1 - - TRBV6-2/TRBV6-3 TGTGCCAGCATTATAATCCCAGGTGCAGGTGAAGCTTTCTTT CASIIIPGAGEAFF